This T cell receptor (beta chain) was profiled in a study of HIV-infected patients and healthy controls. Germline V gives CDR1 LNHNV, CDR2 YYDKDF (reference sequence). Trimming took off 0 bases at V and 6 bases at J, with 6 bases between the two ends. This CDR3 is built from 12 residues. Approximately 510 ng RNA was reverse transcribed with alpha and beta constant-region primers. Separate chain-specific third strand synthesis with multiplexing indices produced the alpha and beta libraries. TCRdb passed the 5' RACE reads through MiXCR, listing each CDR3 protein once. The sample shows fewer than 20,000 distinct CDR3 sequences, under 9.5% of them seen only once. This clonotype was detected a few times. Follow-up blood was drawn about 14 weeks, roughly three months, after antiretroviral therapy began. No cell fractionation was done, so the repertoire covers all unsorted peripheral blood T cells.

This rearrangement joins TRBV15 to TRBJ2-7; no definite D call. The sample consisted of blood, taken during antiretroviral therapy. This TCR came from an adult with HIV infection. The CDR3 here is CATSRDRGEQYF. The CDR3 DNA follows: TGTGCCACCAGCAGAGATCGCGGCGAGCAGTACTTC.